This TCR beta chain appears in the sequencing data of a study of long-term antiretroviral therapy in people with HIV. This CDR3 region has 14 residues. Per the germline V gene, CDR1 is LGHNT and CDR2 is FRNRAP. The V and J ends lost 1 base and 1 base respectively, with 7 bases between them. About this clone: What it binds is not known.

Study results and limitations: Pre-ART expanded TRB clones stayed dominant throughout, though often decreasing after ART. HIV repertoires spanned narrower CDR3 length ranges than controls.

A v3.0 immunoSEQ assay was performed at survey level. TCRdb's table, derived via immunoSEQ multiplex PCR, lists solely in-frame clones and lacks some. The repertoire includes tens of thousands of clones, 90% of them detected once, and roughly 4% sits in the top ten. The receptor comes from a woman in her 40s with HIV. The specimen was unsorted PBMCs, collected 5 to 5.5 years after starting antiretroviral therapy. This chain links TRBV12-5 with TRBJ1-1, with D uncertain. The CDR3 region has the DNA TGTGCTAGTGGTTTGGGAACAGCGAACACTGAAGCTTTCTTT. Translating it yields CASGLGTANTEAFF.